Sequencing of this T cell receptor beta chain was carried out in a study of blood T cell repertoires in COVID-19. Study-wide context: Material from acute and convalescent COVID-19 was sourced from the United States, Italy and Spain. From T cells, B-cell-depleted T cells, or PBMCs came the material, which was cDNA or gDNA.

The data were produced by immunoSEQ multiplex PCR, yet TCRdb's version contains in-frame clones alone and is incomplete. The sample shows some 150,000 clones, more than 85% of them seen only once. The receptor comes from a woman in her seventies with acute or convalescent COVID-19. Sequencing was carried out using peripheral blood.

CDR3 protein: CASRPGQNTEAFF. CDR3 nucleotide sequence: TGTGCCAGCCGCCCAGGACAGAACACTGAAGCTTTCTTT. The chain has TRBV18 and TRBJ1-1, with D perhaps TRBD1 (5 bases). Per germline, CDR1 KGHSH and CDR2 LQKENI. The CDR3 totals 13 residues. Trimming stripped 8 bases from V and 1 base from J, with 11 bases between.